Each of the 13 T cell receptor beta chains below was sequenced from the same sample in a study of CD8 T cells in Susac syndrome. About 0.5 to 1 ug RNA was reverse transcribed with random hexamers. TCRdb reprocessed the immunoSEQ multiplex PCR reads via MiXCR and lists one record per CDR3 protein. The sample shows under 200,000 distinct CDR3 sequences, around 96% of them seen only once. Sequencing used CD8+ T cells from PBMCs. These receptors originate from a human donor with multiple sclerosis.

The chain is built from TRBV11-2 and TRBJ2-7, with TRBD1 matching over 7 bases. The germline V gene encodes CDR1 SGHAT and CDR2 FQNNGV. The trim removed 5 bases at V and 6 bases at J, leaving 7 bases unmatched. CDR3 length equals 13 residues. This chain's CDR3 is CASSLGTAGEQYF. The CDR3 bases are TGTGCCAGCAGCCTGGGGACAGCCGGCGAGCAGTACTTC.

The chain links TRBV7-9 to TRBJ2-2; TRBD1 matches 9 bases. With V trimmed by 6 bases and J by 3 bases, 2 bases remained unmatched. Germline V gene sequence: CDR1 SEHNR, CDR2 FQNEAQ (reference sequence). CDR3 length: 14 amino acids. The CDR3 is CASRGQGYTGELFF. The CDR3 coding sequence is TGTGCCAGCAGGGGACAGGGATACACCGGGGAGCTGTTTTTT. The full variable domain, with the rest looked up from reference TRBV7-9 and TRBJ2-2, is DTGVSQNPRHKITKRGQNVTFRCDPISEHNRLYWYRQTLGQGPEFLTYFQNEAQLEKSRLLSDRFSAERPKGSFSTLEIQRTEQGDSAMYLCASRGQGYTGELFFGEGSRLTVL.

This sequence joins TRBV13 and TRBJ2-7; D is possibly TRBD2 (5 bases). V lost 0 bases, J lost 1 base, and 13 bases lay in between. The germline V gene has CDR1 PRHDT and CDR2 FYEKMQ (reference sequence). The CDR3 sequence is 16 residues long. The DNA for the CDR3 is TGTGCCAGCAGCTTAGGAGGGAGAGCCACTTCCTACGAGCAGTACTTC. It is translated as CASSLGGRATSYEQYF.

The J gene is TRBJ2-1, the V gene TRBV6-5, with 10 bases matching TRBD2. Losses at the gene ends were 6 bases for V and 5 bases for J; bases not matched to a gene: 4. The CDR3 length is 14 residues. Germline V lookup: CDR1 MNHEY, CDR2 SVGAGI. CDR3 nucleotide sequence: TGTGCCAGCAGCCAGACTAGCGGGCACAATGAGCAGTTCTTC. Its translation is CASSQTSGHNEQFF.

This chain uses TRBV9 with TRBJ2-7; D may be TRBD1 or TRBD2 (6 bases each). Germline V gene sequence: CDR1 SGDLS, CDR2 YYNGEE. CDR3 length equals 15 residues. V gave up 4 bases and J gave up 0 bases, with 14 bases separating them. Written as DNA, the CDR3 is TGTGCCAGCAGCCTCGGGGGCGGGGTCTCCTACGAGCAGTACTTC. Translating it yields CASSLGGGVSYEQYF. The entire variable domain, with the rest obtained from reference TRBV9 and TRBJ2-7, is as follows: DSGVTQTPKHLITATGQRVTLRCSPRSGDLSVYWYQQSLDQGLQFLIQYYNGEERAKGNILERFSAQQFPDLHSELNLSSLELGDSALYFCASSLGGGVSYEQYFGPGTRLTVT.

V is TRBV6-6 and J is TRBJ2-5; D gene uncertain. Trimming cost V 10 bases and J 2 bases, with 14 bases left between them. The CDR3 covers 13 residues. Germline values: CDR1 MNHNY, CDR2 SVGAGI (reference sequence). The CDR3 spells CATGPQPQETQYF. CDR3 bases: TGTGCCACCGGTCCGCAGCCGCAAGAGACCCAGTACTTC.

V usage is TRBV7-9 and J usage is TRBJ2-1; tentatively, D is TRBD1 or TRBD2 (5 bases each). V gave up 4 bases and J gave up 8 bases, with 15 bases separating them. Germline lookup yields CDR1 SEHNR and CDR2 FQNEAQ (reference sequence). CDR3 length: 14 residues. CDR3 nucleotides: TGTGCCAGCAGCTCGGTGACGCGAGGGGATGAGCAGTTCTTC. This translates into CASSSVTRGDEQFF.

The V gene is TRBV27, the J gene TRBJ2-1; D remains unclear. V was cut by 5 bases and J by 8 bases, with 13 bases left in between. CDR1 MNHEY and CDR2 SMNVEV come from the germline V gene (reference sequence). The CDR3 totals 13 residues. CDR3 amino acids: CASSPTQRYEQFF. CDR3 coding DNA: TGTGCCAGCAGTCCGACCCAGCGCTATGAGCAGTTCTTC.

The J gene is TRBJ2-5, the V gene TRBV20-1, with D hard to call. The V and J ends lost 5 bases and 5 bases respectively, with 18 bases between them. The length of the CDR3 is 14 residues. From germline, CDR1 is DFQATT and CDR2 SNEGSKA (reference sequence). CDR3 loop: CSAPVLSALETQYF. The CDR3 DNA follows: TGCAGTGCTCCCGTTCTCTCAGCGTTGGAGACCCAGTACTTC.

This chain connects TRBV30 to TRBJ1-1, with D tentatively TRBD1 (6 bases). This CDR3 region has 15 residues. The ends were cut back, 0 bases at V and 5 bases at J, with 16 bases in the middle. Per germline, CDR1 GTSNPN and CDR2 SVGIG (reference sequence). CDR3 amino acids: CAWSVPRTGWTEAFF. DNA of the CDR3: TGTGCCTGGAGTGTACCCCGCACAGGGTGGACTGAAGCTTTCTTT.

This sequence joins TRBV12-3 or TRBV12-4 and TRBJ2-1; D not certain. V lost 6 bases and J lost 8, with 14 bases in between. This CDR3 spans 13 amino acids. The CDR3 DNA sequence: TGTGCCAGCAGCCCCCCGGTGGCGGATGAGCAGTTCTTC. Amino acid sequence: CASSPPVADEQFF.

The CDR3 is CASSGGGQPQHF. CDR3 in DNA: TGTGCCAGCAGCGGGGGCGGTCAGCCCCAGCATTTT. This sequence joins TRBV9 and TRBJ1-5, with a possible D match to TRBD1 (5 bases). CDR1 and CDR2 from the germline V gene are SGDLS and YYNGEE. V lost 3 bases, J lost 6 bases, and 7 bases lay in between. This CDR3 region has 12 residues.

This clonotype was seen a handful of times. The chain links TRBV27 to TRBJ2-7; weak D call: TRBD2 (6 bases). There are 12 residues in the CDR3. V lost 3 bases, J lost 4 bases, and 7 bases lay in between. Germline V gene sequence: CDR1 MNHEY, CDR2 SMNVEV (reference sequence). CDR3 protein: CASSLEGYEQYF. The CDR3 DNA reads TGTGCCAGCAGTTTGGAGGGGTACGAGCAGTACTTC.